The 10 T cell receptor beta chains in this list originate from one sample, sequenced in a study of T cell responses to AZD1222 COVID-19 vaccine. Produced via immunoSEQ multiplex PCR; TCRdb's table is partial and in-frame only. Counted here are about 120,000 clones, 80% to 90% occurring once; the ten biggest clones make up roughly 4.3%. Sequencing used peripheral blood, obtained on day 0 of MenACWY control vaccination. These receptors were obtained from an adult in good health.

The chain uses TRBV28 and TRBJ1-1; D gene unclear. The CDR3 covers 13 residues. V shed 5 bases and J shed 5 bases, with 12 bases lying between them. Per germline, CDR1 MDHEN and CDR2 SYDVKM. The CDR3 protein is CASSLSTRTEAFF. Written as DNA, the CDR3 is TGTGCCAGCAGTCTCTCGACTCGGACTGAAGCTTTCTTT. The full variable domain, in which reference TRBV28 and TRBJ1-1 provide the parts outside the CDR3, is DVKVTQSSRYLVKRTGEKVFLECVQDMDHENMFWYRQDPGLGLRLIYFSYDVKMKEKGDIPEGYSVSREKKERFSLILESASTNQTSMYLCASSLSTRTEAFFGQGTRLTVV.

V is TRBV7-2 and J is TRBJ1-5, with D unclear. Germline CDR1 and CDR2: SGHTA and FQGNSA. This CDR3 comprises 15 residues. The V end was cut by 3 bases, the J end by 0 bases, with 9 bases between. In DNA, the CDR3 is TGTGCCAGCAGCTTTGAGGACGGTAGCAATCAGCCCCAGCATTTT. Protein sequence: CASSFEDGSNQPQHF.

This sequence joins TRBV6-1 and TRBJ1-1; D gene ambiguous. Germline values: CDR1 MNHNS, CDR2 SASEGT. V lost 3 bases to trimming and J lost 0 bases, with 11 bases between them. CDR3 size: 15 residues. The CDR3 DNA reads TGTGCCAGCAGTGAGGCGAGAATCATGAACACTGAAGCTTTCTTT. Protein: CASSEARIMNTEAFF.

The genes are TRBV15 and TRBJ2-3, with D possibly matching TRBD1 (5 bases). V was clipped by 6 bases and J by 3 bases, with 10 bases between them. This CDR3 has 13 amino acids. Germline CDR1 LNHNV, CDR2 YYDKDF (reference sequence). The CDR3 coding sequence is TGTGCCACCAGGTCTACAGGAACAGATACGCAGTATTTT. It specifies CATRSTGTDTQYF.

This chain connects TRBV3-1 (or the pseudogene TRBV3-2) to TRBJ2-2; the D gene is possibly TRBD1 (5 bases). The CDR3 has 14 amino acids. CDR1 and CDR2 from the germline V gene are LGHDT and YNNKEL (reference sequence). The V gene lost 4 bases and the J gene lost 6 bases, with 12 bases spanning the gap. The CDR3 region has the DNA TGTGCCAGCAGCCCAGGGTTCCGGGCCGGGGAGCTGTTTTTT. This codes for CASSPGFRAGELFF.

The rearrangement links TRBV4-3 to TRBJ1-2; D is undetermined. V lost 1 base, J lost 7 bases, and 16 bases lay in between. The germline V gene has CDR1 LGHNA and CDR2 YSLEER. This CDR3 region has 15 residues. CDR3 DNA: TGCGCCAGCAGCCAAGTGAGTCTCGCCGGAGGTGGCTACACCTTC. Protein: CASSQVSLAGGGYTF.

The CDR3 reads CASSQSLQQYF. CDR3 nucleotides: TGTGCCAGCAGCCAAAGTTTACAGCAGTATTTT. The V and J genes are TRBV11-2 and TRBJ2-3, with no clear D. Germline V lookup: CDR1 SGHAT, CDR2 FQNNGV. This CDR3 has 11 amino acids. V was clipped by 5 bases and J by 11 bases, with 11 bases between them.

The chain uses TRBV2 and TRBJ1-1; TRBD1 matches at 7 bases. The germline gives CDR1 SNHLY, CDR2 FYNNEI. This CDR3 contains 17 residues. The V gene end was trimmed by 4 bases and the J gene end by 4 bases; junction bases not matched to a gene: 15. CDR3 residues: CASSVGDSRGLGTEAFF. The CDR3 nucleotides are TGTGCCAGCAGTGTGGGGGACAGTCGGGGGTTGGGCACTGAAGCTTTCTTT.

The chain is built from TRBV6-1 and TRBJ1-1, with 9 bases fitting TRBD1. The CDR3 is made up of 16 amino acids. The V segment lost 5 bases and the J segment 4 bases; nucleotides outside the gene matches: 11. In germline, CDR1 is MNHNS, CDR2 SASEGT. CDR3: CASSQGQGRFRTEAFF. In nucleotides, the CDR3 is TGTGCCAGCAGTCAAGGACAGGGGAGGTTTCGCACTGAAGCTTTCTTT.

CDR3 residues: CAGRDSAFGYTF. Here the CDR3 DNA reads TGTGCCGGGCGAGACAGTGCATTTGGCTACACCTTC. The chain employs TRBV2 and TRBJ1-2, with a possible D match to TRBD1 (5 bases). The CDR3 spans 12 residues. V gave up 11 bases and J gave up 7 bases, with 17 bases separating them. Germline V gene sequence: CDR1 SNHLY, CDR2 FYNNEI. Supplemented by reference TRBV2 and TRBJ1-2, the full variable domain reads EPEVTQTPSHQVTQMGQEVILRCVPISNHLYFYWYRQILGQKVEFLVSFYNNEISEKSEIFDDQFSVERPDGSNFTLKIRSTKLEDSAMYFCAGRDSAFGYTFGSGTRLTVV.